This is a list of T cell receptor beta chains from one sample in a study of shared clonotypes between healthy human individuals. Profiling relied on immunoSEQ multiplex PCR, and the TCRdb table lists in-frame clones only, not all of them. The sample lists millions of clones; more than 85% were seen once. Source material: naive CD4+ T cells from PBMCs. These receptor sequences come from a man aged 18-30 years in good health. Some clones in this sample may be carry-over from other donors' samples. The CDR3 runs from the conserved cysteine through the conserved F or W. The D gene is left open where the match is weak. Size tells how often a clone was seen (once, few, many) or the class of an expanded clone, and some rows leave it out.

12 | TRBJ2-7 | . | TRBV30 | . | TGTGCCTGTGAGACACTATCCTACGAGCAGTACTTC | CACETLSYEQYF
16 | TRBJ2-3 | TRBD2 | TRBV5-1 | . | TGCGCCAGCAGCTACGGGACTAGCGGGAGAACAGATACGCAGTATTTT | CASSYGTSGRTDTQYF
14 | TRBJ2-7 | TRBD2 | TRBV18 | . | TGTGCCAGCTCACTCGAGCGGGGCTCCTACGAGCAGTACTTC | CASSLERGSYEQYF
16 | TRBJ1-5 | TRBD1 | TRBV9 | . | TGTGCCAGCAGCCCCGAACAGGGGGCGATGCATCAGCCCCAGCATTTT | CASSPEQGAMHQPQHF
13 | TRBJ2-1 | TRBD2 | TRBV2 | . | TGTGCCAGCAAAGGCGGGAGGTCAAATGAGCAGTTCTTC | CASKGGRSNEQFF
15 | TRBJ1-3 | . | TRBV27 | . | TGTGCCAGCAGTTTAGGGTTGAACTCTGGAAACACCATATATTTT | CASSLGLNSGNTIYF
11 | TRBJ2-5 | TRBD2 | TRBV5-1 | . | TGCGCCAGCAGCGGCGGGGGGACCCAGTACTTC | CASSGGGTQYF
13 | TRBJ1-2 | TRBD1 | TRBV5-8 | . | TGTGCCAGCAGCCGGGGGACAGCCCGCGGCTACACCTTC | CASSRGTARGYTF
17 | TRBJ2-5 | . | TRBV5-1 | . | TGCGCCAGCAGCTTGGGACCACCCGCGACCCGCCAAGAGACCCAGTACTTC | CASSLGPPATRQETQYF
14 | TRBJ2-3 | . | TRBV2 | . | TGTGCCAGCAGTGAGCTCTCTAGGGCAGATACGCAGTATTTT | CASSELSRADTQYF
15 | TRBJ2-7 | . | TRBV28 | . | TGTGCCATCACGTCGGGGGCTACTTTTACGGGGGAGCAGTACTTC | CAITSGATFTGEQYF
12 | TRBJ2-3 | . | TRBV29-1 | . | TGCAGCACAGGATCTGGGACAGATACGCAGTATTTT | CSTGSGTDTQYF
14 | TRBJ2-4 | . | TRBV30 | once | TGTGCCTGGAGAGTATCAGGGGCTGGAAACATTCAGTACTTC | CAWRVSGAGNIQYF
19 | TRBJ2-7 | . | TRBV6-1 | . | TGTGCCAGCAGTGAAGCTTGGGTAGTCCCGGGAGTATCGGGCTACGAGCAGTACTTC | CASSEAWVVPGVSGYEQYF
14 | TRBJ2-7 | TRBD1 | TRBV28 | . | TGTGCCAGCAGTCTGGGACAGCTTTTTTACGAGCAGTACTTC | CASSLGQLFYEQYF
10 | TRBJ1-2 | . | TRBV30 | . | TGTGCCTGGAGTCCTCGCGGCCACACCTTC | CAWSPRGHTF
13 | TRBJ2-5 | . | TRBV7-3 | . | TGTGCCAGCAGCTTAAATATTGAGGAGACCCAGTACTTC | CASSLNIEETQYF
19 | TRBJ2-6 | TRBD2 | TRBV2 | . | TGTGCCAGCAGTGAAGCGCTGGGAGCGGGGGGCTCTGGGGCCAACGTCCTGACTTTC | CASSEALGAGGSGANVLTF
14 | TRBJ1-1 | . | TRBV15 | . | TGTGCCACCAGCACCCGACCCCCGCCCGGGGAAGCTTTCTTT | CATSTRPPPGEAFF
13 | TRBJ1-2 | . | TRBV19 | . | TGTGCCAGTAGTATAGCTCCCACCTATGGCTACACCTTC | CASSIAPTYGYTF
13 | TRBJ2-7 | TRBD1 | TRBV25-1 | . | TGTGCCACCGTGGACAGGGGAGGCGACGAGCAGTACTTC | CATVDRGGDEQYF
13 | TRBJ1-2 | TRBD1 | TRBV2 | . | TGTGCCAGCAGTGACGACAGGGACTATGGCTACACCTTC | CASSDDRDYGYTF